The subject of this entry is one TCR beta chain. The antigen remains unidentified. These data originate in a study of OX40 agonist ivuxolimab in advanced cancers. At the level of the study: Having had anti-PD-1, anti-PD-L1 or anti-CTLA-4 therapy before was allowed, and roughly 39% had some.

Findings of the study overall: Expanded clones tended on average to be more numerous among CD8+ T cells than CD4+.

TCRdb's copy holds only in-frame clones and misses some; the assay was immunoSEQ multiplex PCR. The repertoire has 100,000 to 110,000 clones, approximately 90% of them found once; the top ten carry about 0.51%. Germline values: CDR1 LGHNA, CDR2 YNFKEQ. V shed 1 base and J 4 bases; nucleotides not matched to a gene: 4. This CDR3 has 15 residues. This TCR derives from an adult with an advanced solid tumor such as melanoma, head and neck, liver or kidney cancer. The chain carries TRBV4-2 and TRBJ1-5, with 7 bases that match TRBD1. The starting material was CD4+ or CD8+ T cells sorted from blood, obtained in a trial of the OX40 agonist ivuxolimab. This CDR3 is CASSQGGQWNQPQHF. CDR3 bases: TGTGCCAGCAGCCAAGGGGGACAGTGGAATCAGCCCCAGCATTTT.